These 13 T cell receptor beta chains share one sample of origin, sequenced in a study of T cell changes during pregnancy in multiple sclerosis. Data came from immunoSEQ multiplex PCR; TCRdb stores just in-frame clones and leaves some out. This sample has about 30,000 clones, with just over 90% found just once. The sequenced sample was CD4+ T cells from peripheral blood mononuclear cells, obtained after pregnancy. The receptors stem from a female donor with multiple sclerosis, enrolled in a pregnancy study.

The chain recombines TRBV7-9 with TRBJ2-1, with 8 bases lining up with TRBD2. Germline values: CDR1 SEHNR, CDR2 FQNEAQ (reference sequence). Unmatched junction bases numbered 11, after V lost 2 bases and J lost 5 bases. The CDR3 length is 17 residues. CDR3 loop: CASSLWAGGWSHNEQFF. CDR3 sequence (DNA): TGTGCCAGCAGCTTATGGGCGGGAGGCTGGTCTCACAATGAGCAGTTCTTC.

The chain links TRBV10-2 to TRBJ1-1; D ambiguous. Trimming shortened V by 4 bases and J by 1 base, and 10 bases separated the two germline ends. Per the germline V gene, CDR1 is WSHSY and CDR2 is SAAADI. This CDR3 spans 14 amino acids. The CDR3 sequence is CASSGSGWNTEAFF. CDR3 DNA: TGCGCCAGCAGTGGTTCGGGGTGGAACACTGAAGCTTTCTTT.

The chain joins TRBV10-3 to TRBJ2-2; 10 bases align to TRBD2. V trimming: 2 bases; J trimming: 7 bases; junction bases outside the gene matches: 13. This CDR3 is built from 18 residues. Germline CDR1 ENHRY, CDR2 SYGVKD. The chain's CDR3 is CAISETPGLATRGGELFF. As DNA, the CDR3 is TGTGCCATCAGTGAGACCCCGGGACTAGCGACCAGGGGCGGGGAGCTGTTTTTT.

The chain is built from TRBV7-2 and TRBJ2-5; D ambiguous. The V and J ends lost 2 bases and 4 bases respectively, with 17 bases between them. Looked up from germline, CDR1 is SGHTA and CDR2 is FQGNSA. The CDR3 loop spans 16 amino acids. CDR3 loop: CASSLRKTGLGETQYF. The CDR3 DNA reads as TGTGCCAGCAGCTTACGAAAAACCGGGTTGGGAGAGACCCAGTACTTC.

This chain joins TRBV19 and TRBJ1-2, with 7 bases aligning to TRBD1. Germline V gene data show CDR1 as LNHDA and CDR2 as SQIVND (reference sequence). V shed 7 bases and J 4 bases; nucleotides not matched to a gene: 6. The CDR3 is 13 amino acids. Here the CDR3 reads CASTPGQFYGYTF. The CDR3 coding sequence is TGTGCCAGTACCCCGGGACAGTTCTATGGCTACACCTTC.

Here the CDR3 reads CASSQGSLGPAADTQYF. CDR3 sequence (DNA): TGCGCCAGCAGCCAAGGGTCATTGGGGCCCGCGGCAGATACGCAGTATTTT. The V call is TRBV4-1, the J call TRBJ2-3; D is possibly TRBD1 (5 bases). Germline V gene sequence: CDR1 MGHRA, CDR2 YSYEKL. This CDR3 is 17 amino acids long. Trimming left V 1 base short and J 4 bases short, with 18 bases between.

The chain recombines TRBV10-3 with TRBJ2-5; D is perhaps TRBD1 (6 bases). The length of the CDR3 is 14 residues. Germline loops: CDR1 ENHRY, CDR2 SYGVKD. The ends were cut back, 3 bases at V and 3 bases at J, with 11 bases in the middle. The CDR3 reads CAISEYREKETQYF. CDR3 DNA sequence: TGTGCCATCAGTGAATACAGGGAAAAAGAGACCCAGTACTTC.

This chain connects TRBV25-1 to TRBJ2-1, with 9 bases identical to TRBD2. Germline V gives CDR1 MGHDK, CDR2 SYGVNS. This CDR3 contains 15 residues. The V and J ends lost 1 base and 6 bases, in that order; junction bases with no gene match: 4. This chain's CDR3 is CASSESLAGSNEQFF. CDR3 nucleotide sequence: TGTGCCAGCAGTGAATCGCTAGCGGGAAGCAATGAGCAGTTCTTC.

This CDR3 reads CASSQARFSKDEQYF. CDR3 nucleotide sequence: TGTGCCAGCAGCCAAGCCAGGTTCAGTAAGGACGAGCAGTACTTC. This chain uses TRBV14 with TRBJ2-7; D unclear. The germline CDR1 and CDR2 sequences are SGHDN and FVKESK. This CDR3 has 15 amino acids. Trimming shortened V by 1 base and J by 5 bases, and 15 bases separated the two germline ends.

The J gene is TRBJ1-2, the V gene TRBV5-1, with 8 positions matching TRBD1. The length of the CDR3 is 17 residues. Germline-derived CDR1 and CDR2 are SGHRS and YFSETQ. V lost 0 bases and J lost 8; bases outside the gene matches: 15. The CDR3 spells CASSLAVRDRPNRGYTF. The DNA for the CDR3 is TGCGCCAGCAGCTTGGCCGTCAGGGACAGGCCGAATAGGGGCTACACCTTC. Supplemented by reference TRBV5-1 and TRBJ1-2, the full variable domain reads KAGVTQTPRYLIKTRGQQVTLSCSPISGHRSVSWYQQTPGQGLQFLFEYFSETQRNKGNFPGRFSGRQFSNSRSEMNVSTLELGDSALYLCASSLAVRDRPNRGYTFGSGTRLTVV.

This chain joins TRBV11-1 and TRBJ2-7, with 8 bases that match TRBD2. There are 16 residues in the CDR3. V gave up 6 bases and J gave up 5 bases; unmatched junction bases: 15. CDR1 and CDR2 from the germline V gene are SGHAT and FQDESV (reference sequence). CDR3 residues: CASSFSGALGGHEQYF. The CDR3 DNA reads as TGTGCCAGCAGTTTTAGCGGGGCTCTTGGAGGGCACGAGCAGTACTTC.

This rearrangement joins TRBV7-9 to TRBJ1-1, with 9 bases matching TRBD1. The ends lost 5 bases at V and 5 bases at J; junction bases unmatched: 9. The CDR3 covers 15 residues. Germline-derived CDR1 and CDR2 are SEHNR and FQNEAQ (reference sequence). CDR3 sequence reads: CASSRQGQGKTEAFF. Written as DNA, the CDR3 is TGTGCCAGCAGCCGACAGGGACAGGGAAAGACTGAAGCTTTCTTT.

This rearrangement joins TRBV5-6 to TRBJ2-1; tentatively, D is TRBD1 (5 bases). Between the trimmed V and J ends, which lost 3 bases and 4 bases, there was a span of 8 bases. The CDR3 totals 13 residues. CDR1 is SGHDT, CDR2 YYEEEE, per germline. The CDR3 here is CASSSTAYNEQFF. As DNA, the CDR3 is TGTGCCAGCAGCTCGACAGCGTACAATGAGCAGTTCTTC.